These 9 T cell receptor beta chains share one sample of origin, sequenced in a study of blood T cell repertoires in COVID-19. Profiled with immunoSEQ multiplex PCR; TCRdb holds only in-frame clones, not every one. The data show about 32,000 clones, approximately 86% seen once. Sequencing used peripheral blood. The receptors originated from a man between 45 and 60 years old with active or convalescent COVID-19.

In DNA, the CDR3 is TGCGCCAGCAGCTTAGCGGGACGATACGAGCAGTACTTC. Translating it yields CASSLAGRYEQYF. The chain has TRBV5-1 and TRBJ2-7, with 7 bases fitting TRBD2. The junction had 3 bases not matched to a gene; V was cut back by 2 bases and J by 4 bases. This CDR3 is 13 amino acids long. Germline values: CDR1 SGHRS, CDR2 YFSETQ.

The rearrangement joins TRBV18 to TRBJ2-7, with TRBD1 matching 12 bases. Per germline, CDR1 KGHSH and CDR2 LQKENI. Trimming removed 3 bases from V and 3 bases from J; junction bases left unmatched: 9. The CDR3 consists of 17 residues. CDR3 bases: TGTGCCAGCTCACCGGGACAGGGGGCGCGAGGAGGCTACGAGCAGTACTTC. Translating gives CASSPGQGARGGYEQYF.

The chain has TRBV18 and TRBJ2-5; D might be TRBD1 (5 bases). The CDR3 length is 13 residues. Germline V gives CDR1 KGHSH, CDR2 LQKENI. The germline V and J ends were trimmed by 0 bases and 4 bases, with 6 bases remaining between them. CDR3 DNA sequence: TGTGCCAGCTCACCACCAGGGGTAGAGACCCAGTACTTC. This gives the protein CASSPPGVETQYF. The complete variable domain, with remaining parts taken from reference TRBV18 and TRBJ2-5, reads NAGVMQNPRHLVRRRGQEARLRCSPMKGHSHVYWYRQLPEEGLKFMVYLQKENIIDESGMPKERFSAEFPKEGPSILRIQQVVRGDSAAYFCASSPPGVETQYFGPGTRLLVL.

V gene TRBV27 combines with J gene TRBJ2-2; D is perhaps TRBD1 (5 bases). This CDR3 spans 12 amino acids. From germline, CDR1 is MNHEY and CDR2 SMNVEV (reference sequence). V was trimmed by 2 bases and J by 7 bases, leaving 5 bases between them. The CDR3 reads CASSLRGGELFF. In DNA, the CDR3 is TGTGCCAGCAGTTTAAGGGGCGGGGAGCTGTTTTTT.

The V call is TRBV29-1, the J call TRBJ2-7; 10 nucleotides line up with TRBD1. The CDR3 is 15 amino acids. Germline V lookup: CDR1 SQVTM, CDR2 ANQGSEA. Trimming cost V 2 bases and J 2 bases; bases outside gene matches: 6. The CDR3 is CSVEIRQGAPYEQYF. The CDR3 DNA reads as TGCAGCGTTGAAATCCGACAGGGGGCTCCCTACGAGCAGTACTTC.

DNA for the CDR3: TGCGCCAGCAGCCCCCGAGAGGGAGGCACTGAAGCTTTCTTT. It translates to CASSPREGGTEAFF. V gene TRBV4-1 combines with J gene TRBJ1-1; D not resolved. V was pared by 4 bases and J by 4 bases, with 13 bases between. The CDR3 loop spans 14 amino acids. The germline gives CDR1 MGHRA, CDR2 YSYEKL.

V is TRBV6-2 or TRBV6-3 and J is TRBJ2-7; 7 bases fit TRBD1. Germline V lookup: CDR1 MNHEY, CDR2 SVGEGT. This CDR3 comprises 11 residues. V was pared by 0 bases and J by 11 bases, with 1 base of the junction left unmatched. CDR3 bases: TGTGCCAGCAGTTACTCAGGGGGCGAGTACTTC. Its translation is CASSYSGGEYF.

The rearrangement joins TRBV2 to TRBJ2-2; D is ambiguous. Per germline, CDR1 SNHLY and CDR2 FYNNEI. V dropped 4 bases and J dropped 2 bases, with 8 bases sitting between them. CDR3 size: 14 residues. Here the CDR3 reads CASSADSNTGELFF. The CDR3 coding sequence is TGTGCCAGCAGTGCTGACTCTAACACCGGGGAGCTGTTTTTT.

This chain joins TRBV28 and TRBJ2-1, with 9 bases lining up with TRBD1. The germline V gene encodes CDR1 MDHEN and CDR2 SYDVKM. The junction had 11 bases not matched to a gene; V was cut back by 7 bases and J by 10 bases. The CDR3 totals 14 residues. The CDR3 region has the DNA TGTGCCAGCACCCGGACAGGGGAAGTGGACGAGCAGTTCTTC. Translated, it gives CASTRTGEVDEQFF.